This is a list of T cell receptor beta chains from one sample in a study of T cell repertoires in cytomegalovirus infection. TCRdb independently ran MiXCR on the reads; one entry per CDR3 protein. The sample yields about 130,000 distinct CDR3 sequences, approximately 30% seen once. Antigen specificity for these receptors is unknown. Source: CD8+ T cells from cultured PBMCs, taken from culture after CMV antigen stimulation. The source of these receptors is a human donor in good health (CMV status not recorded). Some clones in this sample may be carry-over from other donors' samples. Each CDR3 is given with its conserved first and last residue. The D gene is left open where the match is weak. Part of the rows lack a size; the others show once, few, many or a class for expanded clones.

d_call	cdr3_length	j_call	v_call	clone_size	cdr3_aa	cdr3_nt
-	15	TRBJ1-5	TRBV4-1	once	CASSQVSQNNQPQHF	TGCGCCAGCAGCCAGGTTTCACAGAACAATCAGCCCCAGCATTTT
-	11	TRBJ1-6	TRBV2	few	CASSAGGTLHF	TGTGCCAGCAGTGCCGGGGGAACCCTCCACTTT
TRBD1	16	TRBJ1-2	TRBV19	-	CASSPGTGGAGYGYTF	TGTGCCAGTAGTCCCGGGACAGGGGGCGCGGGCTATGGCTACACCTTC
-	16	TRBJ2-3	TRBV7-9	-	CASSLYETGGADTQYF	TGTGCCAGCAGCTTATATGAGACGGGGGGCGCAGATACGCAGTATTTT
-	12	TRBJ1-1	TRBV5-1	-	CASSSGQNVAFF	TGCGCCAGCAGCTCGGGACAAAACGTGGCTTTCTTT
TRBD2	15	TRBJ2-1	TRBV7-2	many	CASSVVSGGAHEQFF	TGTGCCAGCAGCGTGGTGAGCGGGGGGGCACATGAGCAGTTCTTC
-	14	TRBJ1-1	TRBV29-1	-	CSVESGFRDTEAFF	TGCAGCGTCGAATCAGGATTTCGGGACACTGAAGCTTTCTTT
-	16	TRBJ2-1	TRBV5-1	-	CASSLEDWGALDEQFF	TGCGCCAGCAGCTTGGAGGATTGGGGGGCTTTGGATGAGCAGTTCTTC
TRBD2	14	TRBJ2-5	TRBV7-6	-	CASTVSGGVETQYF	TGTGCCAGCACAGTTAGCGGGGGAGTGGAGACCCAGTACTTC
TRBD1	12	TRBJ1-2	TRBV6-5	-	CASKVTGVGYTF	TGTGCCAGCAAAGTGACAGGGGTTGGCTACACCTTC
-	15	TRBJ1-2	TRBV7-3	-	CASSSGRGLAEGYTF	TGTGCCAGCAGCTCTGGGCGGGGCCTCGCTGAGGGCTACACCTTC
-	14	TRBJ2-4	TRBV28	many	CASSFEGDRDIQYF	TGTGCCAGCAGTTTTGAAGGGGATCGGGACATTCAGTACTTC
-	23	TRBJ1-4	TRBV6-6	-	CASSYPYNLDKAEWGAEREKLFF	TGTGCCAGCAGTTACCCTTACAACTTGGACAAGGCGGAATGGGGAGCAGAAAGAGAAAAACTGTTTTTT